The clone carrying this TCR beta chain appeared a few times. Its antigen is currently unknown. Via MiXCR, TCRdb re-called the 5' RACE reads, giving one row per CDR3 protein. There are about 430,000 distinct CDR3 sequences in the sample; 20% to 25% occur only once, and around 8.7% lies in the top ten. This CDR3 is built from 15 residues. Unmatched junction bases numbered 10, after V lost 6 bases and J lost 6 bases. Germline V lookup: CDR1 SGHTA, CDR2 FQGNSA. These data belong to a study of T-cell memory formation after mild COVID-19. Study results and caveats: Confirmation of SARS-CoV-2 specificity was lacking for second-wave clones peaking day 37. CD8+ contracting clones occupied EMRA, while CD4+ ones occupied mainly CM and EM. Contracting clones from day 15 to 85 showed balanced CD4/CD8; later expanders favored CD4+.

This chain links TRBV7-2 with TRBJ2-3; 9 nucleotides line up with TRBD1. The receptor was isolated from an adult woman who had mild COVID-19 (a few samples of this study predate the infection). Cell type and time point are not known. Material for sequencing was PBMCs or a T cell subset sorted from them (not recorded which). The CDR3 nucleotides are TGTGCCAGCAGAGGCGACAGGGGGAGGGCGGATACGCAGTATTTT. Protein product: CASRGDRGRADTQYF.